This TCR beta chain was recovered during a study of cytomegalovirus exposure and HLA in healthy donors. Study results and caveats: The authors confirmed in vitro that a few CMV-associated chains were specific for CMV antigens.

On this clone: Its antigen is as yet unknown.

The PCR employed 60 Vbeta primers together with 13 Jbeta primers. Libraries were prepared by immunoSEQ multiplex PCR; TCRdb keeps only in-frame clonotypes and omits some of them. The repertoire holds 150,000 to 200,000 clones, with over 60% as singletons. Germline V gene data show CDR1 as MDHEN and CDR2 as SYDVKM. Trimming at V came to 9 bases and at J to 4 bases, leaving 17 bases not matched to a gene. This CDR3 comprises 16 residues. This sequence joins TRBV28 and TRBJ1-2; 7 positions match TRBD1. The TCR sequence derives from a female donor in good health and CMV-seronegative. Sequenced input: PBMCs. The CDR3 loop reads CASLGQGVLRGYGYTF. The DNA of the CDR3 is TGTGCCAGTCTGGGGCAGGGGGTACTGAGGGGCTATGGCTACACCTTC.